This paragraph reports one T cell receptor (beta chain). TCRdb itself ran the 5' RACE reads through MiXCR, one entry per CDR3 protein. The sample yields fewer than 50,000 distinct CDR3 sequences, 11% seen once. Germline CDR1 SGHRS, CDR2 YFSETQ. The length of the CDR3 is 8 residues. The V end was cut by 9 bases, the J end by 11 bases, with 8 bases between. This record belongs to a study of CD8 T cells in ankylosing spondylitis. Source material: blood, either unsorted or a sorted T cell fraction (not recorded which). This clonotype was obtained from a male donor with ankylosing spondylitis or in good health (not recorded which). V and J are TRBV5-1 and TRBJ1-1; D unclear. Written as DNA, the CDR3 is TGCGCCACTGGTCGGGCTTTCTTT. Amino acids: CATGRAFF.